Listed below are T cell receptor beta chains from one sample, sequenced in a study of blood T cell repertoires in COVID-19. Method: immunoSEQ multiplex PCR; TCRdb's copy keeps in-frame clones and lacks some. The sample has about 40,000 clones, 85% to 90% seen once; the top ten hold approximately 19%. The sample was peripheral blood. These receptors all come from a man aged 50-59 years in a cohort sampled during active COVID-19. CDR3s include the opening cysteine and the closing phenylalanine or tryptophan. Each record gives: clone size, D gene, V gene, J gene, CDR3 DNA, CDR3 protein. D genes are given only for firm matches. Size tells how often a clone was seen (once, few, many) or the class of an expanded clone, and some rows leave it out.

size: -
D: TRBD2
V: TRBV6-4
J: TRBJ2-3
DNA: TGTGCCAGCAGTCTACAGAGCGGGGGTGCGACAGATACGCAGTATTTT
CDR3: CASSLQSGGATDTQYF

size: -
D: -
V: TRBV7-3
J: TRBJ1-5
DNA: TGTGCCAGCAGCTTAAAGCCGAACCAGCCCCAGCATTTT
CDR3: CASSLKPNQPQHF

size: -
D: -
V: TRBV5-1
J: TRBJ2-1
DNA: TGCGCCAGCAGCCGACCGATGGGACTCGAAGACAGATCCCAGTTCTTC
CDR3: CASSRPMGLEDRSQFF

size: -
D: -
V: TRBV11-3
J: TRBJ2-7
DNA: TGTGCCAGCAGGGGGGGTTCGGGTTACGAGCAGTACTTC
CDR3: CASRGGSGYEQYF

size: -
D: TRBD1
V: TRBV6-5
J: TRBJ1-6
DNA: TGTGCCAGCAGGGGACAGGGGGCTAGTTCACCCCTCCACTTT
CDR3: CASRGQGASSPLHF

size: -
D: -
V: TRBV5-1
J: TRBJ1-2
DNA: TGCGCCAGCAGCGAGCAAACGACGGGGAACTATGGCTACACCTTC
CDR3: CASSEQTTGNYGYTF

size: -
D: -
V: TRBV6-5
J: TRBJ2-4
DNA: TGTGCCAGCATTATACCTACCAAAAACATTCAGTACTTC
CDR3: CASIIPTKNIQYF

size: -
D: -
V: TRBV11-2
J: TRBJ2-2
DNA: TGTGCCAGCAGGAGGGGGTACACCGGGGAGCTGTTTTTT
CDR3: CASRRGYTGELFF

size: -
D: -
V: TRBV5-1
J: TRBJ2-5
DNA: TGCGCCAGCACGCGACTAGGTGGGGTGGAGACCCAGTACTTC
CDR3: CASTRLGGVETQYF

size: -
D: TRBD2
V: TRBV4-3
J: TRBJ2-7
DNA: TGCGCCAGCAGCCTAGGACTAGCGGGGCTTTTATACGAGCAGTACTTC
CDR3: CASSLGLAGLLYEQYF

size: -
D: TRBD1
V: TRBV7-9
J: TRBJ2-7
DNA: TGTGCCAGCAGCTTAGTCTGGGTGGGGACAGGGGACGAGCAGTACTTC
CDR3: CASSLVWVGTGDEQYF

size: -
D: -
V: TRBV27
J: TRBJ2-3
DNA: TGTGCCAGCAAAACTACCACAGATACGCAGTATTTT
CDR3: CASKTTTDTQYF

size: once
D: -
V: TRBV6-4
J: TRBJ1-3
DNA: TGTGCCAGCAGTGCAACAGCCTCTGGAAACACCATATATTTT
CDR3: CASSATASGNTIYF

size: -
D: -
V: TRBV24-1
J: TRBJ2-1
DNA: TGTGCCACCAGTGATTTTAGCGGAAACTACAATGAGCAGTTCTTC
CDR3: CATSDFSGNYNEQFF

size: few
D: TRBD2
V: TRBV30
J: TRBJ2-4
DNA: TGTGCCTGGGGACTAGCGGGGGGGCGCGACATTCAGTACTTC
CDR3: CAWGLAGGRDIQYF

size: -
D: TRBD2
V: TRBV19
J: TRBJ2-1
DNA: TGTGCCAGTAGTATGGGTAGCGGGAGTGAGTTCTTC
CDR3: CASSMGSGSEFF

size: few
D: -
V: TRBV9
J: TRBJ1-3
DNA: TGTGCCAGCAGCACGAGTTCAGGGGTGAGCGGAAACACCATATATTTT
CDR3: CASSTSSGVSGNTIYF

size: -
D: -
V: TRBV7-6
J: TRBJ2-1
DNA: TGTGCCAGCAGCTTAGCTGGGGGCCGGAACAATGAGCAGTTCTTC
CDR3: CASSLAGGRNNEQFF

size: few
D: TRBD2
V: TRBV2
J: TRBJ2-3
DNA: TGTGCCAGCAGTACAAGCGGGAGTGCAGATACGCAGTATTTT
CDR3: CASSTSGSADTQYF

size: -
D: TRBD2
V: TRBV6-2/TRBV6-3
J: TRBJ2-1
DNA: TGTGCCAGCAGTTACCACGGGGCGGGGGGGCAGTTCAATGAGCAGTTCTTC
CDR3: CASSYHGAGGQFNEQFF

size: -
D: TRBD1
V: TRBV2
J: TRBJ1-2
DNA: TGTGCCAGCATTCCGGACAGGACGAATGGCTACACCTTC
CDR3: CASIPDRTNGYTF

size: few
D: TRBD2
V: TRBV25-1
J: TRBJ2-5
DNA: TGTGCCAGCAGTGAAGGTCCGGGACTAGCGGGGGGGCTGGAGACCCAGTACTTC
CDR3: CASSEGPGLAGGLETQYF

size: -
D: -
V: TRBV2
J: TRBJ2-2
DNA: TGTGCCAGCACCGTGACCGGGGAGCTGTTTTTT
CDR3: CASTVTGELFF

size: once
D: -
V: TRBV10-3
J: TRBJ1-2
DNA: TGTGCCATCAGTGAGTCGATAGCGGATGGCTACACCTTC
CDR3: CAISESIADGYTF

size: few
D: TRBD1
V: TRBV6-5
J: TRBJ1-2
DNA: TGTGCCAGCAGGACGCTTACAGGGGCCTATGGCTACACCTTC
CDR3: CASRTLTGAYGYTF

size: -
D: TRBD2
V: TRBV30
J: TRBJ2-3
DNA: TGTGCCTGGAGTGTACTAGCGGGGGGGTTTAGATCTGGGGATACGCAGTATTTT
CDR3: CAWSVLAGGFRSGDTQYF